Described below is a single T cell receptor beta chain sequence and its context. Regarding time point: after trial treatment. Specified treatment: LDRT plus nivolumab, ipilimumab, low-dose cyclophosphamide and aspirin (RACIN trial). The therapy administered to donors comprised nivolumab, ipilimumab, aspirin, low-dose cyclophosphamide and low-dose radiotherapy. TRAV- and TRBV-specific primers, spanning alpha and beta chains, primed first-strand cDNA. It was with a constant-region primer and a V-primer adapter that TCRs were amplified over around 19 PCR cycles. One entry per CDR3 protein results from TCRdb running MiXCR on the reads. The table records about 44,000 distinct CDR3 sequences, less than 30% of them present only once. CDR1 and CDR2 from the germline V gene are SNHLY and FYNNEI. This CDR3 has 14 residues. The ends lost 4 bases at V and 0 bases at J; junction bases unmatched: 1. These data are taken from a study of low-dose radiotherapy and immunotherapy resistance in tumors. Study in general: Cohort 1 was given 0.5 Gy fractions every 2 weeks, 6.5 Gy in total. The regimen for patients comprised intravenous nivolumab 240 mg every two weeks plus intravenous ipilimumab 1 mg/kg every six weeks.

The clonotype was recovered from a male donor with prostate cancer. Source: PBMCs, taken after low-dose radiotherapy plus immunotherapy. The chain carries TRBV2 and TRBJ2-7, with 9 bases identical to TRBD1. The CDR3 reads CASSVGQGSYEQYF. DNA of the CDR3: TGTGCCAGCAGTGTGGGACAGGGCTCCTACGAGCAGTACTTC.